In this sample, the clone carrying this T cell receptor (beta chain) turned up once. This record belongs to a study of technical replicates of blood from several donors. Profiling relied on immunoSEQ multiplex PCR, and the TCRdb table lists in-frame clones only, not all of them. The sample shows about 59,000 clones, just over 90% of them seen only once. Trimming shortened V by 3 bases and J by 5 bases, and 23 bases separated the two germline ends. Germline V gene sequence: CDR1 SGHRS, CDR2 YFSETQ. This CDR3 comprises 17 residues. The TCR originated in a human donor in good health. Some clones in this sample may be carry-over from other donors' samples. The specimen was PBMCs. V usage is TRBV5-1 and J usage is TRBJ1-1, with D maybe TRBD1 (6 bases). DNA of the CDR3: TGCGCCAGCAGCTCCCCCCTGGAGGTGGGGGCGAGGACTGAAGCTTTCTTT. Its protein product is CASSSPLEVGARTEAFF.